This T cell receptor beta chain was found in a study of radiotherapy plus CTLA-4 blockade in lung cancer. Study outcomes and limitations: Among blood TCR repertoires after radiotherapy plus ipilimumab, tumor-derived clones expanded.

This CDR3 comprises 15 residues. The V end lost 6 bases, the J end lost 1 base, and 14 bases lay between the germline ends. Germline V gene sequence: CDR1 KGHSH, CDR2 LQKENI. TCRdb's table, derived via immunoSEQ multiplex PCR, lists solely in-frame clones and lacks some. The sample yields 75,000 to 100,000 clones, 88% seen once. Lung cancer patients with chemo-refractory metastatic non-small-cell disease were given focal radiation plus CTLA-4 blockade with ipilimumab. Worth noting for this clone: Its antigen is as yet unknown.

The receptor was derived from a human donor with non-small cell lung cancer that progressed on radiotherapy plus ipilimumab. The sample was peripheral blood, taken from a patient treated with radiotherapy plus ipilimumab. This chain joins TRBV18 and TRBJ2-3, with D hard to call. The CDR3, as DNA: TGTGCCAGCTCCCTCCCGCAGTCAGGCACAGATACGCAGTATTTT. Its translation is CASSLPQSGTDTQYF. Full variable domain (remainder filled in from reference TRBV18 and TRBJ2-3): NAGVMQNPRHLVRRRGQEARLRCSPMKGHSHVYWYRQLPEEGLKFMVYLQKENIIDESGMPKERFSAEFPKEGPSILRIQQVVRGDSAAYFCASSLPQSGTDTQYFGPGTRLTVL.